One and the same sample provided the 26 T cell receptor beta chains below, sequenced in a study of blood T cell repertoires in COVID-19 (dated by TCRdb to the early 2020s). Library creation used the immunoSEQ multiplex PCR assay. What TCRdb holds here is the immuneACCESS table cut down to in-frame rearrangements. Part of the clones is not present; checked against another copy, under half of the missing clones reflect an unresolved V gene, and the others are unexplained. In all, the sample holds about 98,000 clones, and around nine tenths of those were seen once. In total, the top ten clones hold around 2% of the sample. The sample taken for sequencing was peripheral blood. Receptors were obtained from a man aged 45-65 years with active COVID-19.

V is TRBV7-2 and J is TRBJ2-3; a possible D gene is TRBD2 (5 bases). There are 15 residues in the CDR3. Per germline, CDR1 SGHTA and CDR2 FQGNSA. The V and J ends lost 0 bases and 2 bases respectively, with 9 bases between them. The CDR3 loop is CASSLAGGFTDTQYF. The CDR3 coding sequence is TGTGCCAGCAGCTTAGCGGGCGGGTTCACAGATACGCAGTATTTT.

The V gene is TRBV25-1, the J gene TRBJ1-2, with 8 bases that match TRBD1. This CDR3 region has 13 residues. V lost 5 bases to trimming and J lost 4 bases; unmatched junction nucleotides: 3. Germline V gives CDR1 MGHDK, CDR2 SYGVNS. The CDR3 bases are TGTGCCAGCAGTCCGACAGGGGTCTATGGCTACACCTTC. Translated, it gives CASSPTGVYGYTF.

The V and J genes are TRBV27 and TRBJ2-7; 8 nucleotides match TRBD2. The CDR3 consists of 16 residues. V shed 2 bases, J shed 6 bases, and the junction held 12 bases outside the gene matches. From germline, CDR1 is MNHEY and CDR2 SMNVEV (reference sequence). Here the CDR3 DNA reads TGTGCCAGCAGTTTAGGTGTTAGCGGGGCCTCCGGCGAGCAGTACTTC. This sequence encodes CASSLGVSGASGEQYF.

This clone came up once. The gene calls are TRBV18 and TRBJ2-5; D not certain. V was shortened by 3 bases and J by 2 bases, with 10 bases between the two germline ends. The CDR3 is 14 residues long. Per germline, CDR1 KGHSH and CDR2 LQKENI. As DNA, the CDR3 is TGTGCCAGCTCACCCCCCATGGCTCAAGAGACCCAGTACTTC. This translates into CASSPPMAQETQYF.

The gene calls are TRBV27 and TRBJ2-5; TRBD2 matches at 11 bases. The CDR3 spans 14 residues. Looked up from germline, CDR1 is MNHEY and CDR2 is SMNVEV (reference sequence). The J segment lost 5 bases and the V segment lost 10 bases, leaving 9 bases of the junction unmatched. The CDR3 spells CATGVAGGQETQYF. As DNA, the CDR3 is TGTGCCACTGGAGTAGCGGGGGGGCAGGAGACCCAGTACTTC.

This clone occurred once. The chain recombines TRBV27 with TRBJ2-3; D remains unclear. The V gene's germline CDR1 is MNHEY and CDR2 SMNVEV (reference sequence). The CDR3 consists of 14 residues. The V and J ends lost 0 bases and 0 bases respectively, with 4 bases between them. In nucleotides, the CDR3 is TGTGCCAGCAGTTTATCACTAAGCACAGATACGCAGTATTTT. It codes for CASSLSLSTDTQYF.

The chain carries TRBV12-5 and TRBJ2-2; D gene ambiguous. Trimming left V 5 bases short and J 4 bases short, with 5 bases between. This CDR3 has 12 residues. Germline V gene data show CDR1 as LGHNT and CDR2 as FRNRAP. DNA of the CDR3: TGTGCTAGTGGTAGCCGCACCGGGGAGCTGTTTTTT. As protein: CASGSRTGELFF.

This clone was picked up a small number of times. This sequence joins TRBV5-1 and TRBJ1-2; TRBD1 aligns across 9 bases. There are 15 residues in the CDR3. Germline loops: CDR1 SGHRS, CDR2 YFSETQ. With 3 bases clipped from V and 3 bases from J, the junction kept 6 bases outside the gene matches. CDR3 residues: CASSSSRDRDYGYTF. The CDR3 DNA follows: TGCGCCAGCAGCTCGTCCCGGGACAGGGACTATGGCTACACCTTC.

This chain uses TRBV5-4 with TRBJ1-4; D remains ambiguous. Trimming removed 6 bases at V and 2 bases at J, with 11 bases between. CDR1 is SGHNT, CDR2 YYREEE, per germline (reference sequence). The CDR3 runs to 14 residues. CDR3 region: CASTQGGTNEKLFF. CDR3 in DNA: TGTGCCAGCACCCAAGGAGGGACTAATGAAAAACTGTTTTTT.

J is TRBJ1-1 and V is TRBV19, with TRBD1 matching over 10 bases. Trimming removed 7 bases from V and 6 bases from J; junction bases left unmatched: 14. From germline, CDR1 is LNHDA and CDR2 SQIVND (reference sequence). The CDR3 runs to 16 residues. The CDR3 nucleotides read TGTGCCAGTAAGTCCGGGACAGGGGATTCGGGCCCTGAAGCTTTCTTT. Protein: CASKSGTGDSGPEAFF.

V usage is TRBV2 and J usage is TRBJ2-2; D ambiguous. The CDR3 consists of 14 residues. Germline values: CDR1 SNHLY, CDR2 FYNNEI. With 4 bases removed from V and 0 bases from J, the gap between germline ends came to 6 bases. The CDR3 coding sequence is TGTGCCAGCAGTGGGAGTACGAACACCGGGGAGCTGTTTTTT. This translates into CASSGSTNTGELFF.

V is TRBV25-1 and J is TRBJ2-2, with 7 bases that match TRBD1. Unmatched junction bases numbered 7, after V lost 2 bases and J lost 7 bases. CDR3 length: 15 residues. Germline loops: CDR1 MGHDK, CDR2 SYGVNS. The chain's CDR3 is CASSETGARGGELFF. CDR3 bases: TGTGCCAGCAGTGAAACAGGGGCACGGGGCGGGGAGCTGTTTTTT.

This clone has a single count. The chain combines TRBV7-9 with TRBJ2-7, with 11 positions matching TRBD1. This CDR3 spans 15 amino acids. Germline values: CDR1 SEHNR, CDR2 FQNEAQ (reference sequence). After removal of 5 bases from V and 3 bases from J, the junction contained 6 bases not matched to a gene. The CDR3, as DNA: TGTGCCAGCAGCCAAGGGACAGGGGGACTCTACGAGCAGTACTTC. Translated, it gives CASSQGTGGLYEQYF.

This chain links TRBV2 with TRBJ2-5; 7 bases fit TRBD2. This CDR3 has 13 residues. Germline V CDR1 and CDR2: SNHLY, FYNNEI. Trimming at V came to 4 bases and at J to 5 bases, leaving 4 bases not matched to a gene. The CDR3 is CASSGGGSETQYF. The CDR3 DNA reads TGTGCCAGCAGTGGCGGGGGATCGGAGACCCAGTACTTC.

V usage is TRBV9 and J usage is TRBJ2-7; D might be TRBD1 (5 bases). Deletions cut 1 base from V and 1 base from J, with 9 bases between. CDR1 is SGDLS, CDR2 YYNGEE, per germline. There are 14 residues in the CDR3. The CDR3 reads CASSVTGPSYEQYF. As DNA, the CDR3 is TGTGCCAGCAGCGTAACAGGCCCATCCTACGAGCAGTACTTC.

The rearrangement uses TRBV3-1 (or the pseudogene TRBV3-2) and TRBJ2-1; 12 bases are shared with TRBD2. The germline V gene encodes CDR1 LGHDT and CDR2 YNNKEL (reference sequence). The trim removed 4 bases at V and 4 bases at J, leaving 5 bases unmatched. The CDR3 length is 16 residues. The CDR3 protein is CASSPPGLAGYNEQFF. The CDR3 nucleotides are TGTGCCAGCAGCCCCCCCGGACTAGCGGGGTACAATGAGCAGTTCTTC.

V gene TRBV7-2 combines with J gene TRBJ1-1, with 7 bases that match TRBD1. The CDR3 length is 14 residues. Germline V CDR1 and CDR2: SGHTA, FQGNSA. Trimming at V came to 3 bases and at J to 4 bases, leaving 5 bases not matched to a gene. The CDR3 DNA reads as TGTGCCAGCAGCTTGACAGGGTTTGGCACTGAAGCTTTCTTT. Amino acid sequence: CASSLTGFGTEAFF.

A single count supports this clone. The chain is built from TRBV30 and TRBJ2-7, with a tentative D call TRBD2 (5 bases). Germline V gives CDR1 GTSNPN, CDR2 SVGIG (reference sequence). The CDR3 consists of 13 residues. Trimming removed 1 base from V and 0 bases from J, with 7 bases in between. As DNA, the CDR3 is TGTGCCTGGAGTGGAGGGTTCTCCTACGAGCAGTACTTC. Translation gives CAWSGGFSYEQYF.

The chain couples TRBV12-3 or TRBV12-4 to TRBJ1-1; 7 bases are a match to TRBD1. J was trimmed by 12 bases and V by 7 bases; bases with no gene match: 14. This CDR3 is built from 13 residues. The CDR3 is CASTLTSSGGSFF. In nucleotides, the CDR3 is TGTGCCAGCACCCTAACCTCGTCAGGGGGATCTTTCTTT.

This chain connects TRBV7-2 to TRBJ1-2; a weak D match, TRBD1 (5 bases). The germline V and J ends were trimmed by 4 bases and 4 bases, with 13 bases remaining between them. The germline V gene has CDR1 SGHTA and CDR2 FQGNSA. This CDR3 contains 14 residues. The CDR3: CASSSSGGIYGYTF. Here the CDR3 DNA reads TGTGCCAGCAGCTCGTCCGGGGGAATCTATGGCTACACCTTC.

In this sample, this clone turned up a few times. J is TRBJ1-2 and V is TRBV3-1 (or the pseudogene TRBV3-2); TRBD1 is a possible D gene (5 bases). The CDR3 covers 14 residues. Trimming cost V 4 bases and J 8 bases, with 17 bases left between them. Germline V gene lookup returns CDR1 LGHDT and CDR2 YNNKEL (reference sequence). The CDR3 DNA sequence: TGTGCCAGCAGCCCATCAGACAGCCCCCTAGGCTACACCTTC. This gives the protein CASSPSDSPLGYTF.

The chain uses TRBV19 and TRBJ1-5; 9 bases are shared with TRBD1. Germline values: CDR1 LNHDA, CDR2 SQIVND (reference sequence). This CDR3 region has 16 residues. V dropped 6 bases and J dropped 3; count of bases not matched to a gene: 9. The CDR3 bases are TGTGCCAGTAGATATACAGGGGGCAAAATCAATCAGCCCCAGCATTTT. Protein: CASRYTGGKINQPQHF.

This rearrangement joins TRBV20-1 to TRBJ2-3; 8 bases align to TRBD1. The CDR3 is made up of 14 amino acids. After removal of 3 bases from V and 2 bases from J, the junction contained 4 bases not matched to a gene. Germline CDR1 is DFQATT and CDR2 is SNEGSKA (reference sequence). CDR3 amino acids: CSASGQGPTDTQYF. The CDR3 nucleotides are TGCAGTGCTAGTGGACAGGGTCCCACAGATACGCAGTATTTT.

The gene calls are TRBV9 and TRBJ2-5, with TRBD1 as a possible D gene (6 bases). This CDR3 region has 14 residues. Trimming took 0 bases from V and 6 from J, leaving 12 bases between them. Germline V CDR1 and CDR2: SGDLS, YYNGEE. The CDR3 reads CASSVDSGAQTQYF. Written as DNA, the CDR3 is TGTGCCAGCAGCGTAGATTCAGGGGCCCAGACCCAGTACTTC.

CDR3 loop: CASSLDQGNNQPQHF. CDR3 DNA sequence: TGTGCCAGCTCACTGGATCAGGGGAACAATCAGCCCCAGCATTTT. V usage is TRBV18 and J usage is TRBJ1-5, with a tentative D call TRBD1 (6 bases). This CDR3 is built from 15 residues. Germline V CDR1 and CDR2: KGHSH, LQKENI. V was trimmed by 4 bases and J by 3 bases, leaving 13 bases between them.

The rearrangement uses TRBV4-1 and TRBJ1-6; tentatively, D is TRBD1 (5 bases). V lost 3 bases, J lost 6 bases, and 12 bases lay in between. The CDR3 runs 15 residues. CDR1 is MGHRA and CDR2 is YSYEKL in the germline V gene. This CDR3 reads CASSQPGTSNSPLHF. DNA for the CDR3: TGCGCCAGCAGCCAGCCAGGGACTTCTAATTCACCCCTCCACTTT.